These 12 T cell receptor beta chains came from one sample sequenced in a study of blood T cell repertoires in COVID-19. The table came from immunoSEQ multiplex PCR; TCRdb's copy has only in-frame clones and leaves some out. The repertoire holds approximately 250,000 clones, with around 90% as singletons. The sample taken for sequencing was peripheral blood. All receptors come from a man younger than 45 with COVID-19, enrolled during active disease.

V usage is TRBV9 and J usage is TRBJ2-5; 8 bases are a match to TRBD2. With 2 bases clipped from V and 3 bases from J, the junction kept 12 bases outside the gene matches. Looked up from germline, CDR1 is SGDLS and CDR2 is YYNGEE. The CDR3 is 17 residues long. The CDR3: CASSVRPRLAPKETQYF. CDR3 coding DNA: TGTGCCAGCAGCGTCCGCCCCCGACTAGCGCCTAAAGAGACCCAGTACTTC.

J is TRBJ1-6 and V is TRBV5-6; TRBD1 matches at 8 bases. Unmatched junction bases numbered 5, after V lost 1 base and J lost 8 bases. The CDR3 is 15 amino acids. CDR1 is SGHDT and CDR2 is YYEEEE in the germline V gene. The CDR3 sequence is CASSLSGGVDSPLHF. The CDR3 DNA sequence: TGTGCCAGCAGCTTGTCAGGGGGCGTGGATTCACCCCTCCACTTT.

This clone was counted a few times. V and J are TRBV11-3 and TRBJ1-3; D possibly corresponds to TRBD1 (5 bases). The CDR3 has 15 residues. Between the trimmed V and J ends, which lost 7 bases and 3 bases, there was a span of 16 bases. Germline CDR1 SGHNT, CDR2 YENEEA. For the CDR3, the DNA is TGTGCCAGCACCCGCACAGCGGGGGTTGGAAACACCATATATTTT. Its protein product is CASTRTAGVGNTIYF.

The chain is built from TRBV25-1 and TRBJ1-2; D ambiguous. The germline V gene encodes CDR1 MGHDK and CDR2 SYGVNS. The CDR3 is made up of 14 amino acids. V gave up 2 bases and J gave up 8 bases, with 15 bases separating them. The CDR3 DNA reads TGTGCCAGCAGTGAAGGGGAGCGTATAAAGGGCTACACCTTC. It specifies CASSEGERIKGYTF.

This rearrangement joins TRBV6-5 to TRBJ2-1; D unclear. The CDR3 is 13 amino acids. Germline values: CDR1 MNHEY, CDR2 SVGAGI. Trimming pared 0 bases from V and 5 bases from J, leaving 5 bases between. In DNA form, the CDR3 reads TGTGCCAGCAGTTACTCGGAGCACAATGAGCAGTTCTTC. It translates to CASSYSEHNEQFF.

The chain joins TRBV29-1 to TRBJ2-5; D may be TRBD2 (5 bases). Per germline, CDR1 SQVTM and CDR2 ANQGSEA. V lost 6 bases to trimming and J lost 5 bases, with 19 bases between them. CDR3 size: 14 residues. In DNA form, the CDR3 reads TGCAGCGTGGGCCCCGGCAGCGGCTATGAGACCCAGTACTTC. Its protein product is CSVGPGSGYETQYF.

This chain connects TRBV6-4 to TRBJ1-4; tentatively, D is TRBD1 (6 bases). The CDR3 consists of 15 residues. The germline V and J ends were trimmed by 2 bases and 8 bases, with 15 bases remaining between them. Per germline, CDR1 MRHNA and CDR2 SNTAGT. The CDR3 protein is CASSDINRAGEKLFF. The CDR3 DNA sequence: TGTGCCAGCAGTGACATCAACAGGGCTGGCGAAAAACTGTTTTTT.

CDR3: CASSQGRRYSGNTIYF. The DNA for the CDR3 is TGTGCCAGCAGCCAGGGCCGACGGTACTCTGGAAACACCATATATTTT. The chain employs TRBV3-1 (or the pseudogene TRBV3-2) and TRBJ1-3; the D is unclear. The CDR3 spans 16 residues. Germline CDR1 and CDR2: LGHDT and YNNKEL (reference sequence). V was pared by 3 bases and J by 0 bases, with 12 bases between.

This rearrangement joins TRBV6-2 or TRBV6-3 to TRBJ1-2; D might be TRBD1 (5 bases). The CDR3 is made up of 12 amino acids. V was trimmed by 5 bases and J by 5 bases, leaving 9 bases between them. Germline loops: CDR1 MNHEY, CDR2 SVGEGT. Written as DNA, the CDR3 is TGTGCCAGCAGTACACCAGGGTATGGCTACACCTTC. It specifies CASSTPGYGYTF.

This chain uses TRBV24-1 with TRBJ2-2; D gene unclear. This CDR3 region has 12 residues. Germline V lookup: CDR1 KGHDR, CDR2 SFDVKD. Trimming pared 12 bases from V and 2 bases from J, leaving 9 bases between. Here the CDR3 reads CAAYSNTGELFF. CDR3 bases: TGTGCCGCCTATAGCAACACCGGGGAGCTGTTTTTT.

The V call is TRBV5-6, the J call TRBJ1-1; 7 bases map to TRBD1. The V gene end was trimmed by 4 bases and the J gene end by 3 bases; junction bases not matched to a gene: 6. This CDR3 has 14 amino acids. Germline lookup yields CDR1 SGHDT and CDR2 YYEEEE. The CDR3 sequence: CASSGGQQDTEAFF. CDR3 coding DNA: TGTGCCAGCAGCGGGGGACAGCAGGACACTGAAGCTTTCTTT. Looking up the rest from reference TRBV5-6 and TRBJ1-1 gives the full variable domain: DAGVTQSPTHLIKTRGQQVTLRCSPKSGHDTVSWYQQALGQGPQFIFQYYEEEERQRGNFPDRFSGHQFPNYSSELNVNALLLGDSALYLCASSGGQQDTEAFFGQGTRLTVV.

The chain has TRBV3-1 (or the pseudogene TRBV3-2) and TRBJ1-2, with D possibly being TRBD1 (5 bases). V was clipped by 1 base and J by 4 bases, with 10 bases between them. The CDR3 length is 14 residues. Germline V gives CDR1 LGHDT, CDR2 YNNKEL (reference sequence). The CDR3 nucleotides are TGTGCCAGCAGCCAAGGTGACAGACTCTATGGCTACACCTTC. It yields the protein CASSQGDRLYGYTF.